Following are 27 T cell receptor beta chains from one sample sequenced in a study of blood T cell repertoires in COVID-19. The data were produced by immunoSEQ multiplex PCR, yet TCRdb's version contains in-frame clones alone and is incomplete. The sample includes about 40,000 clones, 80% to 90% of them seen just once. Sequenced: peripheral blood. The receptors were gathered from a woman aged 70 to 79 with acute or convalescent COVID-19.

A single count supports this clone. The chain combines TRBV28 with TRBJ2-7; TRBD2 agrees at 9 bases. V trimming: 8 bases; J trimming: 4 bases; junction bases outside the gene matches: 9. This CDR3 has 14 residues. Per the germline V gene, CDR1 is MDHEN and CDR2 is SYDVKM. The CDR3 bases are TGTGCCAGCTGGGGGGCGGGAGGGCCTTACGAGCAGTACGTC. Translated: CASWGAGGPYEQYV.

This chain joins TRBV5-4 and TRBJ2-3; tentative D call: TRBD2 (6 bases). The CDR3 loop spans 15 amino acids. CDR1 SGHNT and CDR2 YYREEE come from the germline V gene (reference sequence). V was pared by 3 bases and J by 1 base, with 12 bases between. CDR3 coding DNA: TGTGCCAGCAGCTCCGGACTACCAGGCACAGATACGCAGTATTTT. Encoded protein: CASSSGLPGTDTQYF.

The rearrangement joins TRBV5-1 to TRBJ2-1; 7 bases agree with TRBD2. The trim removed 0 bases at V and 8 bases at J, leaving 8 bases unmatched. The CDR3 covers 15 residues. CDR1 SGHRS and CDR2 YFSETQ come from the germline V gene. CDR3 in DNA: TGCGCCAGCAGCTTGGATGGTCTCGGGGGGTATGAGCAGTTCTTC. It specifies CASSLDGLGGYEQFF.

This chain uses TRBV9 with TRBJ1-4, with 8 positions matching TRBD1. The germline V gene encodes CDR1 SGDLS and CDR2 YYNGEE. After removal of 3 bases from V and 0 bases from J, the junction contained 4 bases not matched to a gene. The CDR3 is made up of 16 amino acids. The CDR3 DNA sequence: TGTGCCAGCAGCGCCGGACAGGGCGCAACTAATGAAAAACTGTTTTTT. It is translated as CASSAGQGATNEKLFF.

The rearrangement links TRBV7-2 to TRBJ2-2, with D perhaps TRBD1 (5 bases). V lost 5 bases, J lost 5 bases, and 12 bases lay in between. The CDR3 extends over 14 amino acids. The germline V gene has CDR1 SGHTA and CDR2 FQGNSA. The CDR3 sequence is CASSPVQGTGELFF. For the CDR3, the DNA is TGTGCCAGCAGCCCAGTCCAGGGAACCGGGGAGCTGTTTTTT.

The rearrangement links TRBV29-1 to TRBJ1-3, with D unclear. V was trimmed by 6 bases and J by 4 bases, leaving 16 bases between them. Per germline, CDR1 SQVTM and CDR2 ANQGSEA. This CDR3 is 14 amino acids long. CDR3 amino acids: CSVALEGSGNTIYF. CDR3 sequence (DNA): TGCAGCGTAGCGCTGGAGGGCTCGGGAAACACCATATATTTT.

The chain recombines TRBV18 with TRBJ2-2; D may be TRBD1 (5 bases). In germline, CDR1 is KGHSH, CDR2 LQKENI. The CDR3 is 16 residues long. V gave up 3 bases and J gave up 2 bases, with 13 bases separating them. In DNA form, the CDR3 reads TGTGCCAGCTCACCTGTGGACATAGCCAACACCGGGGAGCTGTTTTTT. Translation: CASSPVDIANTGELFF.

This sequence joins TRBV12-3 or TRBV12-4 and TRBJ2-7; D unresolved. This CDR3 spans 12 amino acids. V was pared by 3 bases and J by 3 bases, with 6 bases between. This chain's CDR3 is CASSFTGYEQYV. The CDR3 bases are TGTGCCAGCAGTTTTACGGGCTACGAGCAGTACGTC.

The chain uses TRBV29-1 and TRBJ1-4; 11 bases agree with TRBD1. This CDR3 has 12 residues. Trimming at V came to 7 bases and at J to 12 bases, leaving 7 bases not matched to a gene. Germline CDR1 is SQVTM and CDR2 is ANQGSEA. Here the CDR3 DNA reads TGCAGCGGTAGGACAGGGGGCGCTGAACTGTTTTTT. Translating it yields CSGRTGGAELFF.

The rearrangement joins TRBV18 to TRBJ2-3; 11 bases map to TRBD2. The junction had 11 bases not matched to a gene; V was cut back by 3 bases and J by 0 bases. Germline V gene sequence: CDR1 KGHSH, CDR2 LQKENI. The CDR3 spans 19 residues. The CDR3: CASSPPGLAVWPSTDTQYF. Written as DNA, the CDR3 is TGTGCCAGCTCACCTCCGGGACTAGCGGTTTGGCCTAGCACAGATACGCAGTATTTT.

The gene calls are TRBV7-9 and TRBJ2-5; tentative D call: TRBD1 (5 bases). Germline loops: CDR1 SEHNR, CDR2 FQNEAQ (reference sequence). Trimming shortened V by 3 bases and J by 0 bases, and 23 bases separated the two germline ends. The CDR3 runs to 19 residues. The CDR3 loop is CASSFEWYSGALNQETQYF. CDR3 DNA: TGTGCCAGCAGCTTTGAGTGGTATAGTGGGGCCCTTAACCAAGAGACCCAGTACTTC. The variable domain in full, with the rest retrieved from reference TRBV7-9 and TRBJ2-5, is DTGVSQNPRHKITKRGQNVTFRCDPISEHNRLYWYRQTLGQGPEFLTYFQNEAQLEKSRLLSDRFSAERPKGSFSTLEIQRTEQGDSAMYLCASSFEWYSGALNQETQYFGPGTRLLVL.

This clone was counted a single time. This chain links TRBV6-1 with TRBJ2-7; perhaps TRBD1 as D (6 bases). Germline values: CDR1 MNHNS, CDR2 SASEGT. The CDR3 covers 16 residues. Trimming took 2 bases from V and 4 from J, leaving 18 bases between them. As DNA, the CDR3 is TGTGCCAGCAGTGAAAATAAAGGGGGAATAGGGTACGAGCAGTACGTC. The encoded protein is CASSENKGGIGYEQYV.

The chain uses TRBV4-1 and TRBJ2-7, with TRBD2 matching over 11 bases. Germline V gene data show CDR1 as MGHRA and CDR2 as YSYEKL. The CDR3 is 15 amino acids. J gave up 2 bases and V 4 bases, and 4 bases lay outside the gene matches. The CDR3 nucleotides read TGCGCCAGCAGCCTGACTAGCGGGAAGGCCTACGAGCAGTACGTC. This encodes CASSLTSGKAYEQYV.

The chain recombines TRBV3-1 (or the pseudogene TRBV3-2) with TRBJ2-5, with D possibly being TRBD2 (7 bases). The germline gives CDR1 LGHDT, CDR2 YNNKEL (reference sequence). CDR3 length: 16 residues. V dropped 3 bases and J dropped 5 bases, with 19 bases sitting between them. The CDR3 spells CASSHSLGGGQETQYF. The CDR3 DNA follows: TGTGCCAGCAGCCACTCCCTCGGCGGGGGCCAGGAGACCCAGTACTTC.

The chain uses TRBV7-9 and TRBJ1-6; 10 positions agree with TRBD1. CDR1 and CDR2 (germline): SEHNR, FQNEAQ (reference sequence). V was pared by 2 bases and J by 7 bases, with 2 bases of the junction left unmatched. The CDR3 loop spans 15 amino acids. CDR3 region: CASSLPDRGNSPLHF. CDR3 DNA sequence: TGTGCCAGCAGCTTACCGGACAGGGGGAATTCACCCCTCCACTTT.

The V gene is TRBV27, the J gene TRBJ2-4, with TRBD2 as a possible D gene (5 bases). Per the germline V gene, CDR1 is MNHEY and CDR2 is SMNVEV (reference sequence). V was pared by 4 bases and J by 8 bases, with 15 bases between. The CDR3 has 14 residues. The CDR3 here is CASSSRGGRDIQYF. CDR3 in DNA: TGTGCCAGCAGTTCCCGAGGAGGAAGGGACATTCAGTACTTC.

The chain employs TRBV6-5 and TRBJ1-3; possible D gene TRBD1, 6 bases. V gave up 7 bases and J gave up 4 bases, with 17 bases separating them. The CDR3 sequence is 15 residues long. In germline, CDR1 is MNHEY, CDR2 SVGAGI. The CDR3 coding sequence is TGTGCCAGCATGGGTCGGCGGGGGCCGGGAAACACCATATATTTT. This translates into CASMGRRGPGNTIYF.

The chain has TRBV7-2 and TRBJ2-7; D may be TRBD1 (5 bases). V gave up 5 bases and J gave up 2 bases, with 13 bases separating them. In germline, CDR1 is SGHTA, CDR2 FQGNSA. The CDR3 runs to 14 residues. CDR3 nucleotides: TGTGCCAGCAGCCACAATATGGGGCCCTACGAGCAGTACGTC. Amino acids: CASSHNMGPYEQYV.

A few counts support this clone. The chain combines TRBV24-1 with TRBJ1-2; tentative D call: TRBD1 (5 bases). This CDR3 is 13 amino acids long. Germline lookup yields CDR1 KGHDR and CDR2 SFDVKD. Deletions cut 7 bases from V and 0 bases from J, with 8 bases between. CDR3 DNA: TGTGCCACCAGGGACACAACTAACTATGGCTACACCTTC. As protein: CATRDTTNYGYTF.

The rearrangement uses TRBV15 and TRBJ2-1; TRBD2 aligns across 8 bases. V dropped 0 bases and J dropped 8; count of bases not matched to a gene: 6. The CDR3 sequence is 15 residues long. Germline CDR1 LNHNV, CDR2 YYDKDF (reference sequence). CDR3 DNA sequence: TGTGCCACCAGCAGAGACAGCGGGAGTAGCGATGAGCAGTTCTTC. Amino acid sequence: CATSRDSGSSDEQFF.

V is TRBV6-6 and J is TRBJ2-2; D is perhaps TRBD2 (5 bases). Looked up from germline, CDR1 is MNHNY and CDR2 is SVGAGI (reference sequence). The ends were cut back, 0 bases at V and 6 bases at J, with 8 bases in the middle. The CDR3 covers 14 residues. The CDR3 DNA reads TGTGCCAGCAGTTACTCCCGGGGTTCCGGGGAGCTGTTTTTT. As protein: CASSYSRGSGELFF.

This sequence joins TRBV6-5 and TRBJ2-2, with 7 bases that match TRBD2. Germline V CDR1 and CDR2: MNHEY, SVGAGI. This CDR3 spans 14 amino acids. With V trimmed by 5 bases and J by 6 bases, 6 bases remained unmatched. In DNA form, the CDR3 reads TGTGCCAGCAGTCGCGGGACTATCGCCGGGGAGCTGTTTTTT. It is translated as CASSRGTIAGELFF.

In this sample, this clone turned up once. CDR3: CASTIGAGIDYGYTF. Here the CDR3 DNA reads TGTGCCAGCACTATTGGGGCAGGGATCGACTATGGCTACACCTTC. The chain carries TRBV28 and TRBJ1-2; tentative D call: TRBD1 (5 bases). V shed 7 bases and J shed 3 bases, with 18 bases lying between them. Germline V gene data show CDR1 as MDHEN and CDR2 as SYDVKM. This CDR3 spans 15 amino acids.

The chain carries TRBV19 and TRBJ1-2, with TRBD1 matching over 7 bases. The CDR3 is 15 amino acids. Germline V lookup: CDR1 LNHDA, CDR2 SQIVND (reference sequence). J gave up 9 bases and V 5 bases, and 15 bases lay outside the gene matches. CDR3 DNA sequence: TGTGCCAGTAGTCATGGGACCGACAGGGTCTCTAGCTACACCTTC. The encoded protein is CASSHGTDRVSSYTF. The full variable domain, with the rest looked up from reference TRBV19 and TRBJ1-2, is DGGITQSPKYLFRKEGQNVTLSCEQNLNHDAMYWYRQDPGQGLRLIYYSQIVNDFQKGDIAEGYSVSREKKESFPLTVTSAQKNPTAFYLCASSHGTDRVSSYTFGSGTRLTVV.

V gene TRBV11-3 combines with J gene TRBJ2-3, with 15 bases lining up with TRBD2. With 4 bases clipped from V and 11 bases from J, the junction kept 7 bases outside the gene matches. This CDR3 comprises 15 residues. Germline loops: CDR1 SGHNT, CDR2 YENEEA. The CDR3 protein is CASSYGLAGGREQYF. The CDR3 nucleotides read TGTGCCAGCAGCTATGGACTAGCGGGAGGGCGCGAGCAGTATTTT. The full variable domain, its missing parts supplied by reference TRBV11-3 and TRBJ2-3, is EAGVVQSPRYKIIEKKQPVAFWCNPISGHNTLYWYLQNLGQGPELLIRYENEEAVDDSQLPKDRFSAERLKGVDSTLKIQPAELGDSAVYLCASSYGLAGGREQYFGPGTRLTVL.

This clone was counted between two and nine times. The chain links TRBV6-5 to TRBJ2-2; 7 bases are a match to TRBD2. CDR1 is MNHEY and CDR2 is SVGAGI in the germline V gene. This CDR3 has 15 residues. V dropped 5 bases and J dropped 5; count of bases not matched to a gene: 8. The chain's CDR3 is CASSRDYRGTGELFF. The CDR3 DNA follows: TGTGCCAGCAGTAGGGACTACCGTGGTACCGGGGAGCTGTTTTTT.

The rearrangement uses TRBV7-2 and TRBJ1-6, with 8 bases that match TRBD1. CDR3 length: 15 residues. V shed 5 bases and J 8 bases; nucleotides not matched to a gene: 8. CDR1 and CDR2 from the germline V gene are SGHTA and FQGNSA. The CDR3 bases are TGTGCCAGCAGCCTCTTAGGACAGGGTGATTCACCCCTCCACTTT. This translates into CASSLLGQGDSPLHF.